These T cell receptor beta chains were read from a single sample in a study of blood T cell repertoires in COVID-19. Sequenced by immunoSEQ multiplex PCR; TCRdb stores in-frame clones only, minus some. The table includes about 160,000 clones, 70% to 90% detected once. The sample taken for sequencing was peripheral blood. Receptors were obtained from a man in his sixties with COVID-19, enrolled during active disease. Each CDR3 is given with its conserved first and last residue.

TRBV4-2,TRBJ1-1,CASSQDPQGVTGAKDTEAFF
TRBV6-6,TRBJ2-7,CASRPPSGETYEQYF
TRBV5-1,TRBJ1-4,CASSRPTGATNEKLFF
TRBV4-2,TRBJ2-7,CASSQGGQGSSEQYF
TRBV14,TRBJ1-1,CASSQGTAATEAFF
TRBV6-2/TRBV6-3,TRBJ2-5,CASSWRTRKETQYF
TRBV15,TRBJ1-4,CATSRATGSNEKLFF
TRBV5-4,TRBJ1-2,CASSQDWAYGYTF
TRBV29-1,TRBJ1-2,CSAYQGAPSSYGYTF
TRBV6-2/TRBV6-3,TRBJ2-5,CASSYSKQTGIQETQYF
TRBV18,TRBJ1-5,CASSWTGGDQPQHF
TRBV25-1,TRBJ1-3,CASSEQVWLGGGNTIYF
TRBV21-1,TRBJ1-5,CASSNTARQVPNQPQHF
TRBV2,TRBJ2-4,CASSEPGQLAKNIQYF
TRBV19,TRBJ2-3,CASSSVRGRADTQYF
TRBV6-2/TRBV6-3,TRBJ1-5,CASSLPGPQHF
TRBV5-1,TRBJ2-7,CASSLAGDSYEQYF
TRBV4-3,TRBJ2-1,CASSQGSGGAYNEQFF
TRBV3-1/TRBV3-2,TRBJ1-1,CASSQGEGGTEAFF
TRBV9,TRBJ1-3,CASSPAGTGPGGNTIYF
TRBV12-3/TRBV12-4,TRBJ1-2,CASSQDRVGGYTF
TRBV7-9,TRBJ2-1,CASSLPRIIEQFF
TRBV18,TRBJ2-6,CASSIDRVGANVLTF
TRBV11-2,TRBJ2-1,CASSLEGLRGGSYNEQFF
TRBV25-1,TRBJ2-3,CASDNPGLVGDTQYF
TRBV5-1,TRBJ2-1,CASSQSGTSYNEQFF
TRBV4-3,TRBJ2-1,CASSQDPGLAASNEQFF
TRBV28,TRBJ1-4,CASSLAPRGAVAEKLFF
TRBV14,TRBJ1-6,CASSSQGLNSPLHF
TRBV5-1,TRBJ1-1,CASSLARVGTGGTEAFF
TRBV6-6,TRBJ2-3,CASTLTTGDTQYF
TRBV7-8,TRBJ1-3,CASSSDLNSGNTIYF
TRBV6-2/TRBV6-3,TRBJ1-2,CASSYGDRRANYGYTF
TRBV19,TRBJ2-3,CASSPLGTSGTDTQYF
TRBV6-5,TRBJ1-6,CASRTDRASPLHF
TRBV5-1,TRBJ2-3,CASSLAGESGTDTQYF
TRBV6-5,TRBJ2-7,CASSVQQGSYEQYF
TRBV10-3,TRBJ2-5,CAISVGLAETQYF
TRBV29-1,TRBJ1-2,CSVLDSFNGYTF
TRBV18,TRBJ1-6,CASSRESYSAPVHF
TRBV20-1,TRBJ1-1,CRLLRGTEAFF
TRBV28,TRBJ1-2,CASMRPATNYGYTF
TRBV9,TRBJ2-7,CASSVQGANYEQYF
TRBV10-1,TRBJ1-1,CASSGSGHLNTEAFF
TRBV11-2,TRBJ2-7,CASSRSGGLSYEQYF
TRBV11-2,TRBJ1-6,CASTTGGYNSPLHF